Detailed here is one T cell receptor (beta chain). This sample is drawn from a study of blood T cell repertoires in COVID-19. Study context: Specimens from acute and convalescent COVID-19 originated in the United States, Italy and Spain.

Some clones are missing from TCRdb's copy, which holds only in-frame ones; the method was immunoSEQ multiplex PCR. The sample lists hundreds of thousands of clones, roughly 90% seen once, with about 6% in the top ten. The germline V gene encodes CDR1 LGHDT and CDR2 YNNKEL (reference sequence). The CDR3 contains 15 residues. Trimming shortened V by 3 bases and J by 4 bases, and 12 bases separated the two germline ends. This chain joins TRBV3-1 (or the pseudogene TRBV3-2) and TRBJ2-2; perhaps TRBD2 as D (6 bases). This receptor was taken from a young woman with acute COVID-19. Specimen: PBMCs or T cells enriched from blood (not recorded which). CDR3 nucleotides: TGTGCCAGCAGCCAGGCTAGCGCGTCCACCGGGGAGCTGTTTTTT. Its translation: CASSQASASTGELFF.